This passage covers 25 T cell receptor beta chains from one sample sequenced in a study of blood T cells in healthy people across ages. Alongside a J-beta primer mix, a sample-barcoded 5' primer served in a second PCR lasting roughly 6 to 11 cycles. TCRdb re-analysed the 5' RACE reads in MiXCR, keeping a single row per CDR3 protein. The sample consists of about 640,000 distinct CDR3 sequences, 58% of them appearing once. Specimen: blood. These receptors all stem from a man aged 55 to 70 in good health.

This sequence joins TRBV10-3 and TRBJ1-2; D might be TRBD1 (6 bases). The germline V gene encodes CDR1 ENHRY and CDR2 SYGVKD. CDR3 length equals 13 residues. Trimming took 0 bases from V and 6 from J, leaving 8 bases between them. The CDR3 nucleotides read TGTGCCATCAGTGAGTCGGCAGGGGATGGCTACACCTTC. It codes for CAISESAGDGYTF.

The chain is built from TRBV3-1 and TRBJ2-5; 10 bases are a match to TRBD1. J lost 1 base, V lost 1 base, and 9 bases had no gene match. Germline CDR1 and CDR2: LGHDT and YNNKEL (reference sequence). The CDR3 extends over 18 amino acids. The CDR3 sequence: CASSQAGTGVPFQETQYF. CDR3 bases: TGTGCCAGCAGCCAAGCCGGGACAGGGGTCCCTTTCCAAGAGACCCAGTACTTC.

There are many counts of this clonotype. This CDR3 reads CSAKRGPTDTQYF. In nucleotides, the CDR3 is TGCAGTGCTAAGCGGGGACCCACAGATACGCAGTATTTT. V and J are TRBV20-1 and TRBJ2-3; TRBD2 aligns across 7 bases. CDR3 length equals 13 residues. V lost 4 bases, J lost 2 bases, and 3 bases stayed unmatched. Germline values: CDR1 DFQATT, CDR2 SNEGSKA (reference sequence).

The chain combines TRBV29-1 with TRBJ2-1, with D maybe TRBD2 (6 bases). The CDR3 is 15 amino acids. Per the germline V gene, CDR1 is SQVTM and CDR2 is ANQGSEA. The V gene lost 6 bases and the J gene lost 0 bases, with 15 bases spanning the gap. CDR3 bases: TGCAGCGTGAAACCGCGGGGAAGCTCCTACAATGAGCAGTTCTTC. Encoded protein: CSVKPRGSSYNEQFF.

The rearrangement joins TRBV27 to TRBJ1-1; D not resolved. Per germline, CDR1 MNHEY and CDR2 SMNVEV (reference sequence). The CDR3 spans 13 residues. With 5 bases removed from V and 8 bases from J, the gap between germline ends came to 15 bases. The CDR3 coding sequence is TGTGCCAGCAGTCCTCAACTTCGTCAAGAAGCTTTCTTT. Its protein product is CASSPQLRQEAFF.

This clonotype was found once. The chain carries TRBV10-3 and TRBJ2-3, with D possibly being TRBD2 (5 bases). CDR3 length equals 13 residues. V was trimmed by 6 bases and J by 2 bases, leaving 9 bases between them. CDR1 and CDR2 from the germline V gene are ENHRY and SYGVKD. The CDR3 sequence is CAISGVPTDTQYF. The CDR3 DNA sequence: TGTGCCATCAGCGGGGTCCCCACAGATACGCAGTATTTT.

This clonotype appeared once. The V gene is TRBV3-1, the J gene TRBJ1-2; D not resolved. With 2 bases removed from V and 8 bases from J, the gap between germline ends came to 6 bases. The CDR3 is 11 amino acids. Germline CDR1 and CDR2: LGHDT and YNNKEL (reference sequence). The chain's CDR3 is CASSQYKGYTF. The CDR3 DNA reads TGTGCCAGCAGCCAATATAAGGGCTACACCTTC.

This clonotype showed up just a few times. The chain uses TRBV7-2 and TRBJ2-7; weak D call: TRBD1 (6 bases). The germline V gene encodes CDR1 SGHTA and CDR2 FQGNSA. This CDR3 has 15 residues. Trimming removed 0 bases at V and 4 bases at J, with 13 bases between. CDR3 sequence: CASSLATKQGYEQYF. The CDR3 DNA reads as TGTGCCAGCAGCTTAGCAACTAAACAGGGTTACGAGCAGTACTTC.

The chain has TRBV20-1 and TRBJ1-2; D gene uncertain. Trimming pared 5 bases from V and 5 bases from J, leaving 12 bases between. The CDR3 extends over 12 amino acids. The germline V gene has CDR1 DFQATT and CDR2 SNEGSKA (reference sequence). CDR3 sequence reads: CSARTVTYGYTF. DNA of the CDR3: TGCAGTGCTCGGACGGTTACATATGGCTACACCTTC.

This clonotype was detected once. The V and J genes are TRBV2 and TRBJ1-2; D is unclear. Per germline, CDR1 SNHLY and CDR2 FYNNEI. This CDR3 contains 14 residues. V lost 2 bases and J 0 bases, leaving 7 bases between the germline ends. The CDR3 bases are TGTGCCAGCAGTGAAAGCACAGCTAACTATGGCTACACCTTC. Residues: CASSESTANYGYTF.

This clonotype was found many times. The V call is TRBV29-1, the J call TRBJ2-1; D is unclear. This CDR3 has 11 amino acids. Trimming shortened V by 1 base and J by 15 bases, and 13 bases separated the two germline ends. The germline gives CDR1 SQVTM, CDR2 ANQGSEA. DNA for the CDR3: TGCAGCGTTGAAGGATCAGGACGTCGGTTCTTC. This translates into CSVEGSGRRFF.

In its sample, this clonotype was seen a few times. V usage is TRBV6-5 and J usage is TRBJ1-4, with 7 bases that match TRBD1. The CDR3 totals 13 residues. The germline V gene has CDR1 MNHEY and CDR2 SVGAGI. V was clipped by 0 bases and J by 11 bases; unmatched bases: 3. CDR3 DNA sequence: TGTGCCAGCAGTTACTCGGAGGGGGCCAAACTGTTTTTT. It translates to CASSYSEGAKLFF.

This clonotype turned up a few times. The V call is TRBV4-1, the J call TRBJ2-5; TRBD1 aligns across 7 bases. CDR1 and CDR2 from the germline V gene are MGHRA and YSYEKL. J was trimmed by 4 bases and V by 5 bases; bases with no gene match: 10. This CDR3 comprises 15 residues. DNA for the CDR3: TGCGCCAGCAGCGTAAAACAGGGGCTGGGAGAGACCCAGTACTTC. Translated, it gives CASSVKQGLGETQYF.

The rearrangement uses TRBV28 and TRBJ2-3; D could derive from TRBD1 or TRBD2 (5 bases each). Trimming removed 2 bases at V and 5 bases at J, with 20 bases between. Looked up from germline, CDR1 is MDHEN and CDR2 is SYDVKM. This CDR3 is built from 17 residues. CDR3 sequence: CASSLSQGRALGDTQYF. The CDR3 region has the DNA TGTGCCAGCAGTTTAAGTCAGGGACGGGCCTTAGGAGATACGCAGTATTTT.

This chain connects TRBV9 to TRBJ2-2, with D possibly being TRBD2 (6 bases). Germline-derived CDR1 and CDR2 are SGDLS and YYNGEE. The CDR3 has 16 amino acids. V was cut by 4 bases and J by 4 bases, with 17 bases left in between. The DNA for the CDR3 is TGTGCCAGCAGCTCTAGCTGGGGGGTTAGCACCGGGGAGCTGTTTTTT. The encoded protein is CASSSSWGVSTGELFF.

The V call is TRBV3-1, the J call TRBJ2-7; maybe TRBD1 (6 bases). Germline CDR1 is LGHDT and CDR2 is YNNKEL (reference sequence). There are 15 residues in the CDR3. V was shortened by 4 bases and J by 4 bases, with 17 bases between the two germline ends. The CDR3 spells CASSPHNDRSYEQYF. In nucleotides, the CDR3 is TGTGCCAGCAGCCCGCATAACGACAGGTCTTACGAGCAGTACTTC.

The rearrangement joins TRBV28 to TRBJ2-7; 8 bases match TRBD1. The V and J ends lost 3 bases and 7 bases, in that order; junction bases with no gene match: 14. The CDR3 sequence is 16 residues long. Germline lookup yields CDR1 MDHEN and CDR2 SYDVKM. The CDR3 loop reads CASSFGGRGHVGEQYF. CDR3 bases: TGTGCCAGCAGTTTCGGGGGCAGGGGGCATGTCGGGGAGCAGTACTTC.

The V gene is TRBV11-3, the J gene TRBJ2-7, with 9 bases matching TRBD2. Unmatched junction bases numbered 3, after V lost 3 bases and J lost 0 bases. Germline lookup yields CDR1 SGHNT and CDR2 YENEEA. The length of the CDR3 is 15 residues. This chain's CDR3 is CASSLTGLASYEQYF. The CDR3 nucleotides are TGTGCCAGCAGCTTGACGGGACTAGCCTCCTACGAGCAGTACTTC.

This clonotype was seen only a few times. The rearrangement uses TRBV10-3 and TRBJ2-5; 10 nucleotides line up with TRBD2. Germline V gene sequence: CDR1 ENHRY, CDR2 SYGVKD. The CDR3 covers 17 residues. V was clipped by 11 bases and J by 1 base; unmatched bases: 16. CDR3: CAYSTRLAGVRQETQYF. The CDR3 DNA follows: TGTGCCTACTCGACTAGGCTAGCGGGGGTTCGCCAAGAGACCCAGTACTTC.

The rearrangement joins TRBV7-9 to TRBJ1-2; unclear D gene. Germline CDR1 reads SEHNR; CDR2 reads FQNEAQ (reference sequence). The CDR3 totals 15 residues. The V gene lost 4 bases and the J gene lost 3 bases, with 15 bases spanning the gap. The CDR3 coding sequence is TGTGCCAGCAGCTCTACAGAGCACCAAGACTATGGCTACACCTTC. Its protein product is CASSSTEHQDYGYTF.

This clonotype was seen at least ten times. The chain uses TRBV20-1 and TRBJ1-2; TRBD1 is a possible D gene (6 bases). The germline V gene encodes CDR1 DFQATT and CDR2 SNEGSKA (reference sequence). V gave up 0 bases and J gave up 3 bases, with 14 bases separating them. CDR3 length equals 15 residues. This CDR3 is CSARDTGFADYGYTF. CDR3 in DNA: TGCAGTGCTAGAGATACAGGGTTCGCGGACTATGGCTACACCTTC.

This chain links TRBV7-2 with TRBJ2-2, with 7 bases that match TRBD2. Germline V gives CDR1 SGHTA, CDR2 FQGNSA. CDR3 length: 16 amino acids. The junction had 2 bases not matched to a gene; V was cut back by 0 bases and J by 1 base. The CDR3 coding sequence is TGTGCCAGCAGCTTAGCGTGGGGGGGGAACACCGGGGAGCTGTTTTTT. Its protein is CASSLAWGGNTGELFF.

This clonotype was seen a single time. This chain connects TRBV6-1 to TRBJ2-7; D is ambiguous. The CDR3 has 14 residues. Trimming shortened V by 4 bases and J by 0 bases, and 10 bases separated the two germline ends. Germline CDR1 and CDR2: MNHNS and SASEGT. The CDR3 nucleotides are TGTGCCAGCAGTGGTCGGATCCCCTCCTACGAGCAGTACTTC. Its translation: CASSGRIPSYEQYF.

The CDR3 sequence: CASSRGRLGAKETQYF. As DNA, the CDR3 is TGCGCCAGCAGCCGGGGTAGACTAGGAGCCAAAGAGACCCAGTACTTC. The chain couples TRBV5-1 to TRBJ2-5, with D possibly TRBD2 on 6 matching bases. V lost 4 bases, J lost 3 bases, and 19 bases lay in between. The CDR3 totals 16 residues. Germline V CDR1 and CDR2: SGHRS, YFSETQ.

Of note for this clonotype: Compared with germline, one end of the junction differs, possibly owing to a read error. This sequence joins TRBV5-1 and TRBJ2-6, with no clear D. Germline V gene data show CDR1 as SGHRS and CDR2 as YFSETQ. CDR3 length: 14 residues. CDR3 nucleotides: TGCGCCAGCAGCGGGAATTCTGGGTCCAACGTCCTGACTTTC. Its protein product is CASSGNSGSNVLTF.